Listed below are T cell receptor beta chains from one sample, sequenced in a study of OX40 agonist ivuxolimab in advanced cancers. Clones were read by immunoSEQ multiplex PCR, and TCRdb kept only the in-frame ones, dropping some. The data show around 70,000 clones, 81% seen once. Sequencing used CD4+ or CD8+ T cells sorted from blood, obtained in a trial of the OX40 agonist ivuxolimab. The receptors were sampled from an adult with an advanced solid tumor such as melanoma, head and neck, liver or kidney cancer. CDR3s include the opening cysteine and the closing phenylalanine or tryptophan. The order of the fields is clone size, CDR3 length, J gene, V gene, D gene, CDR3 DNA, CDR3 protein. A D gene is named only where the DNA matches it firmly. Clone size is stated in some rows and not others, as once, few, many or a class when expanded.

clone_size: -; cdr3_length: 15; j_call: TRBJ2-1; v_call: TRBV14; d_call: -; cdr3_nt: TGTGCCAGCAGCCAATCAGGGGTCACCTACAATGAGCAGTTCTTC; cdr3_aa: CASSQSGVTYNEQFF
clone_size: -; cdr3_length: 13; j_call: TRBJ2-5; v_call: TRBV7-9; d_call: TRBD1; cdr3_nt: TGTGCCAGCACATTAGGGGGCAAAGAGACCCAGTACTTC; cdr3_aa: CASTLGGKETQYF
clone_size: -; cdr3_length: 13; j_call: TRBJ1-2; v_call: TRBV2; d_call: -; cdr3_nt: TGTGCCAGCACACCGTCTCCCAACTATGGCTACACCTTC; cdr3_aa: CASTPSPNYGYTF
clone_size: -; cdr3_length: 15; j_call: TRBJ1-2; v_call: TRBV14; d_call: -; cdr3_nt: TGTGCCAGCAGCCAAGTTACCGGGTCCGCAAATGGCTACACCTTC; cdr3_aa: CASSQVTGSANGYTF
clone_size: once; cdr3_length: 14; j_call: TRBJ1-1; v_call: TRBV5-1; d_call: -; cdr3_nt: TGCGCCAGCAGCCGGACGTTCGAGAGGACTGAAGCTTTCTTT; cdr3_aa: CASSRTFERTEAFF
clone_size: -; cdr3_length: 15; j_call: TRBJ2-1; v_call: TRBV5-1; d_call: -; cdr3_nt: TGCGCCAGCAGTCTCACTACGACAGGCCGGGAGAGGGAGTTCTTC; cdr3_aa: CASSLTTTGREREFF
clone_size: -; cdr3_length: 13; j_call: TRBJ2-7; v_call: TRBV29-1; d_call: -; cdr3_nt: TGCAGCGTTGAAGCCGGACTACCCCTCGAGCAGTACTTC; cdr3_aa: CSVEAGLPLEQYF
clone_size: -; cdr3_length: 14; j_call: TRBJ2-7; v_call: TRBV7-3; d_call: TRBD2; cdr3_nt: TGTGCCAGCAGCTTAACAGCGGGAGCGGGTGAGCAGTACTTC; cdr3_aa: CASSLTAGAGEQYF
clone_size: -; cdr3_length: 13; j_call: TRBJ1-1; v_call: TRBV4-2; d_call: -; cdr3_nt: TGTGCCAGCAGCCGGACTTCCAACACTGAAGCTTTCTTT; cdr3_aa: CASSRTSNTEAFF
clone_size: -; cdr3_length: 16; j_call: TRBJ2-7; v_call: TRBV7-6; d_call: TRBD1; cdr3_nt: TGTGCCAGCAGCCCCGACCCCGGGACAGGGGCCTTCAAGCAGTACTTC; cdr3_aa: CASSPDPGTGAFKQYF
clone_size: few; cdr3_length: 17; j_call: TRBJ2-1; v_call: TRBV19; d_call: TRBD1; cdr3_nt: TGTGCCAGTAGTACCGCCGTGGGACAGGGGGCCTACAATGAGCAGTTCTTC; cdr3_aa: CASSTAVGQGAYNEQFF
clone_size: -; cdr3_length: 14; j_call: TRBJ1-1; v_call: TRBV7-2; d_call: -; cdr3_nt: TGTGCCAGCAGCCCCCTTCAGGGAGTGACTGAAGCTTTCTTT; cdr3_aa: CASSPLQGVTEAFF
clone_size: -; cdr3_length: 13; j_call: TRBJ1-1; v_call: TRBV9; d_call: TRBD1; cdr3_nt: TGTGCCGGCAGCCAGGACAGGGAAACTGAAGCTTTCTTT; cdr3_aa: CAGSQDRETEAFF
clone_size: -; cdr3_length: 15; j_call: TRBJ1-2; v_call: TRBV6-6; d_call: -; cdr3_nt: TGTGCCAGCAGTTACTTCCTACAGGGAGTTTATGGCTACACCTTC; cdr3_aa: CASSYFLQGVYGYTF
clone_size: -; cdr3_length: 14; j_call: TRBJ2-7; v_call: TRBV4-3; d_call: TRBD1; cdr3_nt: TGCGCCAGCAGCCTAGGACAGGGGGCCGCCGAGCAGTACTTC; cdr3_aa: CASSLGQGAAEQYF
clone_size: -; cdr3_length: 14; j_call: TRBJ2-2; v_call: TRBV2; d_call: -; cdr3_nt: TGTGCCAGCAGGGACGGGACGGGAGCCGGGGAGCTGTTTTTT; cdr3_aa: CASRDGTGAGELFF
clone_size: -; cdr3_length: 13; j_call: TRBJ2-1; v_call: TRBV5-1; d_call: -; cdr3_nt: TGCGCCAGCAGCGCCATGGGGTACAATGAGCAGTTCTTC; cdr3_aa: CASSAMGYNEQFF
clone_size: -; cdr3_length: 16; j_call: TRBJ1-5; v_call: TRBV7-9; d_call: TRBD1; cdr3_nt: TGTGCCAGCAGCGCTGGGGACAGGGGGCAAGGTCAGCCCCAGCATTTT; cdr3_aa: CASSAGDRGQGQPQHF
clone_size: -; cdr3_length: 11; j_call: TRBJ1-2; v_call: TRBV6-1; d_call: -; cdr3_nt: TGTGCCAGCAGTTCTGGGCGGGGCTACACCTTC; cdr3_aa: CASSSGRGYTF
clone_size: -; cdr3_length: 18; j_call: TRBJ2-3; v_call: TRBV29-1; d_call: TRBD2; cdr3_nt: TGCAGCGTTGAAGATTTAAGTGAGACTAGCGGGGACACAGATACGCAGTATTTT; cdr3_aa: CSVEDLSETSGDTDTQYF
clone_size: -; cdr3_length: 17; j_call: TRBJ2-1; v_call: TRBV5-6; d_call: TRBD2; cdr3_nt: TGTGCCAGCAGCTTGGCGCTACTAGCGGGCTCCTACAATGAGCAGTTCTTC; cdr3_aa: CASSLALLAGSYNEQFF
clone_size: -; cdr3_length: 13; j_call: TRBJ1-1; v_call: TRBV9; d_call: TRBD1; cdr3_nt: TGTGCCAGCAGCGTTGACAGGGGATCTGAAGCTTTCTTT; cdr3_aa: CASSVDRGSEAFF
clone_size: -; cdr3_length: 15; j_call: TRBJ2-2; v_call: TRBV4-1; d_call: TRBD2; cdr3_nt: TGCGCCAGCAGCCTCGGACTAGCGGGTACCGGGGAGCTGTTTTTT; cdr3_aa: CASSLGLAGTGELFF
clone_size: -; cdr3_length: 13; j_call: TRBJ1-1; v_call: TRBV5-6; d_call: -; cdr3_nt: TGTGCCAGCAGCTTGAATGAGGGTCTTGAAGCTTTCTTT; cdr3_aa: CASSLNEGLEAFF
clone_size: -; cdr3_length: 12; j_call: TRBJ2-1; v_call: TRBV10-3; d_call: -; cdr3_nt: TGTGCCATCAGTGAGAATGAATATGAGCAGTTCTTC; cdr3_aa: CAISENEYEQFF
clone_size: once; cdr3_length: 16; j_call: TRBJ2-1; v_call: TRBV10-3; d_call: -; cdr3_nt: TGTGCCATCAGTGCCCGAGGGGGGGGCTCCTACAATGAGCAGTTCTTC; cdr3_aa: CAISARGGGSYNEQFF
clone_size: -; cdr3_length: 14; j_call: TRBJ1-1; v_call: TRBV6-1; d_call: TRBD1; cdr3_nt: TGTGCCAGCAGGGTACAGGGGGCGCGCACTGAAGCTTTCTTT; cdr3_aa: CASRVQGARTEAFF
clone_size: -; cdr3_length: 15; j_call: TRBJ1-4; v_call: TRBV5-6; d_call: TRBD1; cdr3_nt: TGTGCCAGCAGCTTGGTTATGGACAGGGAAAAAAAACTGTTTTTT; cdr3_aa: CASSLVMDREKKLFF
clone_size: once; cdr3_length: 14; j_call: TRBJ2-3; v_call: TRBV18; d_call: -; cdr3_nt: TGTGCCAGCTCACCACTGATTCCCACAGATACGCAGTATTTT; cdr3_aa: CASSPLIPTDTQYF
clone_size: -; cdr3_length: 14; j_call: TRBJ1-2; v_call: TRBV5-8; d_call: -; cdr3_nt: TGTGCCAGCAGCCCGGGGTGGTCAGGGTATGGCTACACCTTC; cdr3_aa: CASSPGWSGYGYTF
clone_size: once; cdr3_length: 14; j_call: TRBJ1-5; v_call: TRBV27; d_call: TRBD1; cdr3_nt: TGTGCCAGTCGACAGGGAAGTCGGAGTCAGCCCCAGCATTTT; cdr3_aa: CASRQGSRSQPQHF
clone_size: once; cdr3_length: 15; j_call: TRBJ2-1; v_call: TRBV18; d_call: -; cdr3_nt: TGTGCCAGCTCACCACCGGGGCATACCTACAATGAGCAGTTCTTC; cdr3_aa: CASSPPGHTYNEQFF
clone_size: -; cdr3_length: 13; j_call: TRBJ2-1; v_call: TRBV18; d_call: -; cdr3_nt: TGTGCCAGCTCACCATGGGGATACAATGAGCAGTTCTTC; cdr3_aa: CASSPWGYNEQFF
clone_size: -; cdr3_length: 15; j_call: TRBJ1-4; v_call: TRBV19; d_call: -; cdr3_nt: TGTGCCAGTACCCCGCTGGGGGCAACTAATGAAAAACTGTTTTTT; cdr3_aa: CASTPLGATNEKLFF
clone_size: -; cdr3_length: 12; j_call: TRBJ2-5; v_call: TRBV29-1; d_call: TRBD2; cdr3_nt: TGCAGCGGACTAGCGGGAGTAGGGGAGCAGTACTTC; cdr3_aa: CSGLAGVGEQYF
clone_size: -; cdr3_length: 15; j_call: TRBJ2-2; v_call: TRBV11-3; d_call: -; cdr3_nt: TGTGCCAGCAGTTTAGGGGGGGAACCAACCGGGGAGCTGTTTTTT; cdr3_aa: CASSLGGEPTGELFF
clone_size: -; cdr3_length: 12; j_call: TRBJ2-7; v_call: TRBV29-1; d_call: TRBD1; cdr3_nt: TGCAGCGTCGAGGACAGGGCCCACGAGCAGTACTTC; cdr3_aa: CSVEDRAHEQYF
clone_size: -; cdr3_length: 16; j_call: TRBJ2-1; v_call: TRBV7-8; d_call: TRBD2; cdr3_nt: TGTGCCAGCAGCTGGAGCTCGGGGGGGACCTACAATGAGCAGTTCTTC; cdr3_aa: CASSWSSGGTYNEQFF
clone_size: -; cdr3_length: 12; j_call: TRBJ1-2; v_call: TRBV7-9; d_call: -; cdr3_nt: TGTGCCAGCAGCTTCCATACTGAGGGCTACACCTTC; cdr3_aa: CASSFHTEGYTF
clone_size: -; cdr3_length: 17; j_call: TRBJ1-1; v_call: TRBV9; d_call: -; cdr3_nt: TGTGCCAGCAGCGTAGCTATCGCCGGGACATCTGACACTGAAGCTTTCTTT; cdr3_aa: CASSVAIAGTSDTEAFF
clone_size: -; cdr3_length: 13; j_call: TRBJ2-1; v_call: TRBV4-3; d_call: -; cdr3_nt: TGCGCCAGCAGCTTTCGACAGGAGGATGAGCAGTTCTTC; cdr3_aa: CASSFRQEDEQFF
clone_size: -; cdr3_length: 13; j_call: TRBJ2-5; v_call: TRBV27; d_call: TRBD2; cdr3_nt: TGTGCCAGCAGTGGGACTAGCGGAGAGACCCAGTACTTC; cdr3_aa: CASSGTSGETQYF
clone_size: -; cdr3_length: 15; j_call: TRBJ2-5; v_call: TRBV19; d_call: TRBD1; cdr3_nt: TGTGCCAGTAGTATGGGACAGGGGGTACAAGAGACCCAGTACTTC; cdr3_aa: CASSMGQGVQETQYF
clone_size: -; cdr3_length: 18; j_call: TRBJ1-1; v_call: TRBV11-3; d_call: TRBD1; cdr3_nt: TGTGCCAGCAGCGGACAGGGGTGGACAGGGCCCAGAAACACTGAAGCTTTCTTT; cdr3_aa: CASSGQGWTGPRNTEAFF
clone_size: -; cdr3_length: 15; j_call: TRBJ1-4; v_call: TRBV6-1; d_call: -; cdr3_nt: TGTGCCAGCAGTGAAAGGGGACGCCCTAATGAAAAACTGTTTTTT; cdr3_aa: CASSERGRPNEKLFF
clone_size: -; cdr3_length: 18; j_call: TRBJ1-1; v_call: TRBV5-1; d_call: TRBD1; cdr3_nt: TGCGCCAGCAGCCCACGACCGAGGGGGCCGGTGCAGAACACTGAAGCTTTCTTT; cdr3_aa: CASSPRPRGPVQNTEAFF
clone_size: -; cdr3_length: 14; j_call: TRBJ2-5; v_call: TRBV28; d_call: -; cdr3_nt: TGTGCCAGCAGTTTCGGACAGAGCCGAGAGACCCAGTACTTC; cdr3_aa: CASSFGQSRETQYF
clone_size: -; cdr3_length: 14; j_call: TRBJ2-7; v_call: TRBV6-5; d_call: TRBD2; cdr3_nt: TGTGCCAGCAGGCTAGCGGGAGGAGCCTACGAGCAGTACTTC; cdr3_aa: CASRLAGGAYEQYF
clone_size: -; cdr3_length: 13; j_call: TRBJ2-7; v_call: TRBV2; d_call: TRBD2; cdr3_nt: TGTGCCAGCATTCCCGGGACTACCTACGAGCAGTACTTC; cdr3_aa: CASIPGTTYEQYF
clone_size: -; cdr3_length: 12; j_call: TRBJ2-1; v_call: TRBV7-6; d_call: -; cdr3_nt: TGTGCCAGCAGCTCGTATCAGGGAACGCAGTTCTTC; cdr3_aa: CASSSYQGTQFF
clone_size: once; cdr3_length: 14; j_call: TRBJ1-2; v_call: TRBV10-3; d_call: -; cdr3_nt: TGTGCCATCAGTGAGGCCAGGGGTGACTATGGCTACACCTTC; cdr3_aa: CAISEARGDYGYTF
clone_size: -; cdr3_length: 14; j_call: TRBJ1-5; v_call: TRBV6-1; d_call: -; cdr3_nt: TGTGCCAGCAGTGAGCAACAGTTCAATCAGCCCCAGCATTTT; cdr3_aa: CASSEQQFNQPQHF
clone_size: -; cdr3_length: 15; j_call: TRBJ2-3; v_call: TRBV2; d_call: TRBD2; cdr3_nt: TGTGCCTCCCCTATGACTAGCGGGGGAGAAGATACGCAGTATTTT; cdr3_aa: CASPMTSGGEDTQYF
clone_size: -; cdr3_length: 13; j_call: TRBJ2-2; v_call: TRBV6-1; d_call: -; cdr3_nt: TGTGCCAGCAGAGAGACAGTCCCCGGGGAGCTGTTTTTT; cdr3_aa: CASRETVPGELFF
clone_size: few; cdr3_length: 13; j_call: TRBJ1-5; v_call: TRBV6-1; d_call: TRBD1; cdr3_nt: TGTGCCAGCCTGGGGACAGGGGATCAGCCCCAGCATTTT; cdr3_aa: CASLGTGDQPQHF